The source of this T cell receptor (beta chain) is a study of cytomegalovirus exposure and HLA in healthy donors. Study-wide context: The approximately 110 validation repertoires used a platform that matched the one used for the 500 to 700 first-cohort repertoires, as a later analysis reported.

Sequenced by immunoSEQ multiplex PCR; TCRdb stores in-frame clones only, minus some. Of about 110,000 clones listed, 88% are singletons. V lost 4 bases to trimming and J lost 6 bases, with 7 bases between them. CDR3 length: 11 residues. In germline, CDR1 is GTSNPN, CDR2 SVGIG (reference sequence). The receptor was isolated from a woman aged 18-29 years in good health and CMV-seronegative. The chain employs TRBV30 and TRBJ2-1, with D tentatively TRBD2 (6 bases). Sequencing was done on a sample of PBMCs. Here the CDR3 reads CAWMGGNEQFF. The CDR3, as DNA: TGTGCCTGGATGGGGGGCAATGAGCAGTTCTTC.